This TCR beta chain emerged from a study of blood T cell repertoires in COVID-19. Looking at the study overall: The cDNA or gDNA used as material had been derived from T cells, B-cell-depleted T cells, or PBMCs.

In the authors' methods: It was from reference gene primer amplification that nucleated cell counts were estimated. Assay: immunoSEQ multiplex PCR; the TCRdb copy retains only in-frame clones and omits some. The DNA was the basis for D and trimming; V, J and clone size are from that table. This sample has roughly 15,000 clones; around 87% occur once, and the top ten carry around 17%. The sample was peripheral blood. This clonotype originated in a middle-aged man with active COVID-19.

The CDR3 region is CASSQVGRYNEQFF. The CDR3, as DNA: TGTGCCAGCAGCCAAGTGGGCAGATACAATGAGCAGTTCTTC. V and J are TRBV3-1 (or the pseudogene TRBV3-2) and TRBJ2-1; D is unresolved. Germline V gene data show CDR1 as LGHDT and CDR2 as YNNKEL (reference sequence). The V gene lost 1 base and the J gene lost 4 bases, with 8 bases spanning the gap. The CDR3 spans 14 residues.